Given below is one T cell receptor (beta chain) in context. The antigen it recognizes is unknown. There are no base qualities to consult, and no much larger clone falls within one base. The sample comes from a study of Graves' ophthalmopathy and Graves' hyperthyroidism listed by TCRdb under 2018. Describing the broader study: Peripheral blood was collected before any treatment was given, at the time of initial diagnosis. Once sampling was done, hyperthyroidism patients were given methimazole at a starting dose of 30 mg daily, while ophthalmopathy patients were given high-dose intravenous methylprednisolone. The roughly 94 discovery patients were randomly divided into training and test sets at a 7:3 ratio. TCR beta repertoire signatures were used to distinguish Graves' ophthalmopathy from Graves' hyperthyroidism and to predict progression to ophthalmopathy. For independent validation, a separate cohort was made up of some 18 hyperthyroidism patients plus 17 patients who later progressed from hyperthyroidism to ophthalmopathy. In more than 5 hyperthyroidism patients, the T-cell repertoire of thyroid tissue was compared with the T-cell repertoire of blood. To explore V-J signatures distinguishing ophthalmopathy from hyperthyroidism, a discovery set of under 110 patients (roughly 42 ophthalmopathy, 55 to 60 stable hyperthyroidism) was enrolled. In total, 135 blood samples were TCR-sequenced: approximately 42 ophthalmopathy, around 75 hyperthyroidism and roughly 17 hyperthyroidism-to-ophthalmopathy patients.

CDR1 SGHRS and CDR2 YFSETQ are derived from the germline V gene. V loses 3 bases of germline sequence and J loses 6 bases, and the interval between the two ends is 12 bases. The CDR3 runs 13 amino acids, cysteine and phenylalanine included. Only the CDR3 DNA is retained, 39 bases long and in frame from the first base. Overall results and qualifications from the work: In validation, the model predicted ophthalmopathy progression with 55% to 71% sensitivity and approximately 75% specificity; roughly eleven predicted patients were CT-confirmed with GO in a median of around 6.5 months. Ophthalmopathy was separated from stable hyperthyroidism by the 13-signature model with roughly 88% sensitivity and 81% to 84% specificity in cross-validation and with 80%/75% in the test set. Most of the expanded thyroid clonotypes with a frequency above 0.001 were also detected in blood, and it was suggested that the thyroid immune response may be reflected by blood repertoires. No statistical method was used to set the sample size in advance, and the investigators knew which group each participant was assigned to.

Ophthalmopathy patients had moderately to severely active disease, Clinical Activity Score of at least 3, NOSPECS grade of at least 4, and disease duration under 3 months. Patients with other autoimmune diseases, uncontrolled infections, pregnancy or lactation were excluded. Clinical symptoms, serum thyroxine, TRAb, thyroid ultrasound and orbital computed tomography formed the basis of the diagnosis. Using Ficoll-Paque density gradient centrifugation, PBMCs were isolated from 9 to 10 ml of fresh peripheral blood. Total RNA was extracted using Trizol reagent, and RNA quality was checked on an Agilent 2100 Bioanalyzer. For repertoire sequencing, TCR beta CDR3 regions were amplified from RNA transcripts. HTBI primers and the Qiagen OneStep RT-PCR kit were used in a first-round RT-PCR, which was followed by a second-round multiplex PCR, size selection and purification. Sequencing of the libraries was carried out on an Illumina HiSeq2000 in paired-end mode with 100 bp reads. The paper's processing steps were these. Reads were processed with SOAPnuke, discarding reads with adapters, uncalled bases, mean Phred below 15, or no exact constant-primer or identifier match. COPE v1.2.5 was used to merge the high-quality paired reads. Clonotypes were defined as unique nucleotide sequences and were aligned to IMGT TRB V, D and J references using MiTCR v1.1. Analysis was restricted to V-J combinations with a frequency above 0.0001, which covered 98% to 99.2% of repertoires. A TCR clonal expansion and chaos score per V-J combination was defined as the ratio of F50 clonal expansion to chaos observed in the TCRdist matrix. Welch's t-statistics and random forest were used to narrow the features down to approximately twelve V-J combinations, which were then fed into a naive Bayes classifier. Thyroid-blood repertoire similarity was quantified with the Morisita-Horn index. TCRdb trimmed the raw reads at Q25, called clones with MiXCR and kept productive beta chains. Duplicate CDR3 protein sequences are folded into a single record with the most common DNA and genes. The V and J calls follow TCRdb's processing rather than the paper's. The table for this sample lists some 160,000 distinct CDR3 sequences; about two fifths of them were counted only once. The ten largest clones represent less than 9.5% of the sample.

The rearranged segments are TRBV5-1 and TRBJ1-2; TRBD1 might be the D gene, on 5 matching bases. This TCR was recovered from a man aged 25 to 40 with Graves' ophthalmopathy. Donor details come from another sample of the same person, matched by shared clones. The sequencing input was peripheral blood. This receptor has the CDR3 CASSYAGSDGYTF. The DNA sequence reads TGCGCCAGCAGCTATGCAGGGTCTGATGGCTACACCTTC.